A single sample gave rise to the 5 T cell receptor beta chains below, sequenced in a study of cytomegalovirus exposure and HLA in healthy donors. Clones were sequenced by immunoSEQ multiplex PCR, and TCRdb holds only the in-frame ones, with some missing. The sample contains under 200,000 clones, about 90% of which appear only once. Sequencing was carried out using PBMCs. The receptors shown here come from a woman in her twenties or thirties in good health and CMV-seronegative.

V is TRBV19 and J is TRBJ1-5; D is uncertain. The V gene lost 3 bases and the J gene lost 6 bases, with 9 bases spanning the gap. From germline, CDR1 is LNHDA and CDR2 SQIVND (reference sequence). This CDR3 comprises 13 residues. The CDR3 bases are TGTGCCAGTAGTATCTCAGCGCGTCAGCCCCAGCATTTT. It codes for CASSISARQPQHF.

This chain uses TRBV7-2 with TRBJ2-5, with a tentative D call TRBD1 (6 bases). The germline gives CDR1 SGHTA, CDR2 FQGNSA. The CDR3 is made up of 15 amino acids. V lost 1 base to trimming and J lost 3 bases, with 12 bases between them. CDR3 residues: CASSLDGAGEETQYF. CDR3 coding DNA: TGTGCCAGCAGCTTAGATGGGGCAGGGGAAGAGACCCAGTACTTC.

The chain couples TRBV6-6 to TRBJ2-5; a weak D match, TRBD2 (6 bases). V was trimmed by 6 bases and J by 2 bases, leaving 13 bases between them. Germline V gene sequence: CDR1 MNHNY, CDR2 SVGAGI (reference sequence). The CDR3 extends over 14 amino acids. The CDR3 DNA reads TGTGCCAGCAGGGGAGGTGGGCGGCAAGAGACCCAGTACTTC. It encodes CASRGGGRQETQYF.

The chain uses TRBV7-9 and TRBJ2-3; D possibly corresponds to TRBD1 (5 bases). V shed 5 bases and J shed 0 bases, with 15 bases lying between them. In germline, CDR1 is SEHNR, CDR2 FQNEAQ (reference sequence). CDR3 size: 16 residues. The CDR3 bases are TGTGCCAGCAGCCTTCTGGTAGGGGCTAGCACAGATACGCAGTATTTT. It is translated as CASSLLVGASTDTQYF.

J is TRBJ2-1 and V is TRBV4-3; the D is unclear. The ends were cut back, 3 bases at V and 8 bases at J, with 11 bases in the middle. This CDR3 has 13 residues. Germline loops: CDR1 LGHNA, CDR2 YSLEER. In DNA, the CDR3 is TGCGCCAGCAGCCAGGGCGGTGGTTATGAGCAGTTCTTC. It encodes CASSQGGGYEQFF.